Each of the 27 T cell receptor beta chains below was sequenced from the same sample in a study of blood T cell repertoires in COVID-19. Assay used: immunoSEQ multiplex PCR; TCRdb lists only in-frame clones, some missing. The data contain 300,000 to 350,000 clones, about 85% of them singletons. The sequencing input was peripheral blood. These receptors were obtained from a man between 18 and 35 years old with active or convalescent COVID-19.

The chain recombines TRBV5-6 with TRBJ2-7; 12 bases fit TRBD2. Germline CDR1 is SGHDT and CDR2 is YYEEEE. Germline trimming cut 4 bases from V and 4 bases from J; bases unmatched to any gene: 6. The CDR3 has 15 amino acids. The CDR3, as DNA: TGTGCCAGCAGCACGACTAGCGGGGGAAGGTACGAGCAGTACTTC. This sequence encodes CASSTTSGGRYEQYF.

This clone was picked up one time. The chain employs TRBV6-5 and TRBJ2-7; D might be TRBD2 (5 bases). V gave up 7 bases and J gave up 3 bases, with 16 bases separating them. Germline assignment: CDR1 MNHEY and CDR2 SVGAGI. This CDR3 has 14 amino acids. The CDR3 protein is CASTPFRGNYEQYF. The CDR3 DNA reads TGTGCCAGCACCCCCTTCCGGGGAAACTACGAGCAGTACTTC.

The chain couples TRBV7-8 to TRBJ2-1; 8 positions agree with TRBD1. Germline loops: CDR1 SGHVS, CDR2 FQNEAQ. The CDR3 runs 15 residues. V lost 4 bases to trimming and J lost 6 bases; unmatched junction nucleotides: 8. In DNA form, the CDR3 reads TGTGCCAGCAGCTACGGGACAGGTGAAGGCAATGAGCAGTTCTTC. Translation gives CASSYGTGEGNEQFF.

The genes are TRBV6-2 or TRBV6-3 and TRBJ1-1, with 7 bases aligning to TRBD1. The ends lost 5 bases at V and 10 bases at J; junction bases unmatched: 10. This CDR3 contains 13 residues. The germline CDR1 and CDR2 sequences are MNHEY and SVGEGT. CDR3 bases: TGTGCCAGCAGTCCGACAGGGCCGCGGGTAGCTTTCTTT. Its translation is CASSPTGPRVAFF.

The rearrangement links TRBV27 to TRBJ2-7, with 11 bases that match TRBD2. V lost 1 base, J lost 6 bases, and 5 bases stayed unmatched. CDR1 and CDR2 from the germline V gene are MNHEY and SMNVEV (reference sequence). The CDR3 consists of 15 residues. CDR3 nucleotide sequence: TGTGCCAGCAGTTTATTAGCGGGAGGGAGCGGCGAGCAGTACTTC. Encoded protein: CASSLLAGGSGEQYF.

The chain recombines TRBV5-1 with TRBJ2-6; 10 bases fit TRBD1. The CDR3 loop spans 17 amino acids. Germline V gene lookup returns CDR1 SGHRS and CDR2 YFSETQ. J lost 1 base, V lost 3 bases, and 4 bases had no gene match. The CDR3 reads CASSSDRGSSGANVLTF. The CDR3 bases are TGCGCCAGCAGCTCGGACAGGGGGTCTTCTGGGGCCAACGTCCTGACTTTC.

In its sample, this clone was seen a few times. V gene TRBV18 combines with J gene TRBJ2-5, with D possibly being TRBD2 (5 bases). The CDR3 covers 18 residues. Trimming removed 2 bases from V and 3 bases from J, with 22 bases in between. CDR1 and CDR2 (germline): KGHSH, LQKENI. The chain's CDR3 is CASSPVYLAPRSEETQYF. DNA of the CDR3: TGTGCCAGCTCACCAGTATATCTAGCTCCGAGAAGTGAAGAGACCCAGTACTTC.

J is TRBJ2-3 and V is TRBV7-9, with 14 bases aligning to TRBD2. Trimming took 0 bases from V and 5 from J; bases not matched to a gene: 7. There are 18 residues in the CDR3. Germline V CDR1 and CDR2: SEHNR, FQNEAQ (reference sequence). The chain's CDR3 is CASSLAPWTSGGQDTQYF. CDR3 bases: TGTGCCAGCAGCTTAGCGCCGTGGACTAGCGGGGGGCAAGATACGCAGTATTTT.

The DNA for the CDR3 is TGTGCCAGCAGCTTGGGAGTGGGGACAGGGACGGGAGAGACCCAGTACTTC. Translation gives CASSLGVGTGTGETQYF. This chain joins TRBV5-4 and TRBJ2-5; 9 bases match TRBD1. The germline V gene encodes CDR1 SGHNT and CDR2 YYREEE (reference sequence). V shed 0 bases, J shed 4 bases, and the junction held 10 bases outside the gene matches. The CDR3 extends over 17 amino acids.

The V call is TRBV4-2, the J call TRBJ1-1; D call uncertain. Germline CDR1 LGHNA, CDR2 YNFKEQ. The V gene lost 4 bases and the J gene lost 4 bases, with 22 bases spanning the gap. The CDR3 contains 17 residues. This CDR3 reads CASSPHSRLRSGTEAFF. The CDR3 DNA follows: TGTGCCAGCAGCCCCCACTCCCGGCTCAGGTCTGGCACTGAAGCTTTCTTT.

V is TRBV3-1 (or the pseudogene TRBV3-2) and J is TRBJ2-3, with TRBD1 as a possible D gene (6 bases). The germline V gene encodes CDR1 LGHDT and CDR2 YNNKEL (reference sequence). The CDR3 has 16 residues. V was clipped by 0 bases and J by 4 bases, with 14 bases between them. The CDR3 DNA is TGTGCCAGCAGCCAAGATTGGGGGCTAACGTCAGATACGCAGTATTTT. This translates into CASSQDWGLTSDTQYF.

The V and J genes are TRBV27 and TRBJ2-4, with D maybe TRBD2 (5 bases). Trimming cost V 7 bases and J 0 bases, with 13 bases left between them. The CDR3 consists of 15 residues. Germline CDR1 is MNHEY and CDR2 is SMNVEV (reference sequence). The CDR3 sequence: CASKEGYSAKNIQYF. The CDR3 DNA is TGTGCCAGCAAAGAGGGCTATTCAGCCAAAAACATTCAGTACTTC.

The rearrangement uses TRBV3-1 (or the pseudogene TRBV3-2) and TRBJ2-3, with 10 bases that match TRBD2. The germline V gene encodes CDR1 LGHDT and CDR2 YNNKEL (reference sequence). V trimming: 4 bases; J trimming: 4 bases; junction bases outside the gene matches: 8. This CDR3 is 16 amino acids long. The CDR3: CASSRIPSGGADTQYF. DNA of the CDR3: TGTGCCAGCAGCCGCATCCCCAGCGGGGGGGCAGATACGCAGTATTTT.

This clone came up once. V is TRBV19 and J is TRBJ1-6; 8 nucleotides line up with TRBD1. Per the germline V gene, CDR1 is LNHDA and CDR2 is SQIVND (reference sequence). V lost 9 bases and J lost 7; bases outside the gene matches: 8. The CDR3 consists of 14 residues. The CDR3 region has the DNA TGTGCCAGCGGTCGGACAGGGAGCAATTCACCCCTCCACTTT. Translating it yields CASGRTGSNSPLHF.

The gene calls are TRBV5-1 and TRBJ2-1; 7 bases agree with TRBD2. The CDR3 runs 16 residues. Germline CDR1 is SGHRS and CDR2 is YFSETQ. Trimming at V came to 4 bases and at J to 4 bases, leaving 11 bases not matched to a gene. The CDR3 loop reads CASSLALAGPYNEQFF. The CDR3 coding sequence is TGCGCCAGCAGCCTGGCGTTAGCGGGCCCATACAATGAGCAGTTCTTC.

V is TRBV19 and J is TRBJ2-1, with D maybe TRBD2 (6 bases). Germline assignment: CDR1 LNHDA and CDR2 SQIVND (reference sequence). Trimming shortened V by 10 bases and J by 0 bases, and 10 bases separated the two germline ends. This CDR3 has 13 residues. The CDR3 loop reads CATGGPSYNEQFF. Here the CDR3 DNA reads TGTGCCACCGGGGGACCCTCCTACAATGAGCAGTTCTTC.

The chain recombines TRBV5-1 with TRBJ2-2; D possibly corresponds to TRBD1 (5 bases). Germline V gene sequence: CDR1 SGHRS, CDR2 YFSETQ. With 0 bases removed from V and 1 base from J, the gap between germline ends came to 10 bases. The CDR3 runs to 16 residues. The CDR3 DNA sequence: TGCGCCAGCAGCTTGGGACAGTCAATGAACACCGGGGAGCTGTTTTTT. Encoded protein: CASSLGQSMNTGELFF.

V gene TRBV6-2 or TRBV6-3 combines with J gene TRBJ1-1, with D unresolved. Trimming took 0 bases from V and 5 from J, leaving 13 bases between them. Looked up from germline, CDR1 is MNHEY and CDR2 is SVGEGT. The CDR3 is made up of 15 amino acids. The chain's CDR3 is CASSYSRGGVTEAFF. Written as DNA, the CDR3 is TGTGCCAGCAGTTACTCTCGCGGAGGTGTGACTGAAGCTTTCTTT.

The rearrangement joins TRBV7-9 to TRBJ2-2, with D uncertain. The germline V gene encodes CDR1 SEHNR and CDR2 FQNEAQ (reference sequence). The CDR3 spans 12 residues. The V and J ends lost 1 base and 8 bases respectively, with 5 bases between them. The CDR3 DNA sequence: TGTGCCAGCAGCTTAGGTTCAGGGGAGCTGTTTTTT. Protein product: CASSLGSGELFF. Drawing the rest from reference TRBV7-9 and TRBJ2-2, the complete variable domain is DTGVSQNPRHKITKRGQNVTFRCDPISEHNRLYWYRQTLGQGPEFLTYFQNEAQLEKSRLLSDRFSAERPKGSFSTLEIQRTEQGDSAMYLCASSLGSGELFFGEGSRLTVL.

The J gene is TRBJ2-5, the V gene TRBV29-1, with TRBD1 matching 11 bases. CDR1 is SQVTM and CDR2 is ANQGSEA in the germline V gene. This CDR3 spans 13 amino acids. Trimming cost V 5 bases and J 4 bases; bases outside gene matches: 3. The CDR3: CSVWTGGVETQYF. The CDR3 DNA is TGCAGCGTTTGGACAGGGGGCGTAGAGACCCAGTACTTC.

This clone was recorded a few times. The chain employs TRBV7-2 and TRBJ1-5; D is ambiguous. Trimming removed 1 base at V and 2 bases at J, with 15 bases between. Germline CDR1 SGHTA, CDR2 FQGNSA. This CDR3 has 17 residues. The CDR3 DNA reads TGTGCCAGCAGCTTAGTGGGTAAGGTCGGGGGCAATCAGCCCCAGCATTTT. This encodes CASSLVGKVGGNQPQHF.

V gene TRBV5-1 combines with J gene TRBJ1-2, with 8 bases identical to TRBD1. V lost 0 bases and J lost 4; bases outside the gene matches: 8. This CDR3 has 16 amino acids. The germline V gene has CDR1 SGHRS and CDR2 YFSETQ. CDR3 DNA: TGCGCCAGCAGCTTGGGACAGGGGACCAAACCCTATGGCTACACCTTC. As protein: CASSLGQGTKPYGYTF.

The chain carries TRBV11-2 and TRBJ1-1; unclear D gene. V lost 1 base and J lost 4, with 10 bases in between. Germline loops: CDR1 SGHAT, CDR2 FQNNGV. The CDR3 loop spans 14 amino acids. CDR3 loop: CASSLGSLGTEAFF. The DNA for the CDR3 is TGTGCCAGCAGCTTAGGGAGCTTAGGCACTGAAGCTTTCTTT.

The V and J genes are TRBV6-5 and TRBJ2-1, with 10 bases lining up with TRBD2. Germline trimming cut 3 bases from V and 5 bases from J; bases unmatched to any gene: 1. Germline V gene data show CDR1 as MNHEY and CDR2 as SVGAGI. This CDR3 has 14 residues. CDR3 in DNA: TGTGCCAGCAGTTATACTAGCGGGAACAATGAGCAGTTCTTC. This encodes CASSYTSGNNEQFF.

V and J are TRBV11-3 and TRBJ2-1; TRBD2 is a possible D gene (7 bases). The CDR3 runs to 14 residues. Germline values: CDR1 SGHNT, CDR2 YENEEA. Trimming pared 5 bases from V and 9 bases from J, leaving 17 bases between. The CDR3 bases are TGTGCCAGCAGCGTCAGAGGGGGGGCAGGTGAGCAGTTCTTC. Translation gives CASSVRGGAGEQFF.

The CDR3 protein is CASSLGSFSGQEAFF. DNA of the CDR3: TGCGCCAGCAGCTTGGGTAGTTTTTCAGGACAGGAAGCTTTCTTT. The rearrangement uses TRBV5-1 and TRBJ1-1, with D maybe TRBD1 (6 bases). From germline, CDR1 is SGHRS and CDR2 YFSETQ. The CDR3 is 15 residues long. V lost 0 bases to trimming and J lost 8 bases, with 17 bases between them.

This chain connects TRBV6-5 to TRBJ1-1; 10 bases are shared with TRBD1. V gave up 0 bases and J gave up 6 bases; unmatched junction bases: 1. The CDR3 runs to 14 residues. Germline loops: CDR1 MNHEY, CDR2 SVGAGI. The DNA of the CDR3 is TGTGCCAGCAGTTACTCGGGGACAGGGGCTGAAGCTTTCTTT. This translates into CASSYSGTGAEAFF.